The 26 T cell receptor beta chains below all came from one sample that was sequenced in a study of siplizumab effects on memory and regulatory T cells. Sequenced by immunoSEQ multiplex PCR; TCRdb stores in-frame clones only, minus some. Here the sample spans approximately 56,000 clones, 95% to 98% being singletons. Sequencing was done on a sample of naive CD8+ T cells sorted from blood. The receptors here all came from a human donor in good health.

V is TRBV12-5 and J is TRBJ2-7, with 13 positions matching TRBD2. Germline CDR1 reads LGHNT; CDR2 reads FRNRAP. This CDR3 is 17 amino acids long. With V trimmed by 4 bases and J by 2 bases, 8 bases remained unmatched. CDR3 in DNA: TGTGCTAGTGGTTCCGGACTAGCGGGAGTACTGACCTACGAGCAGTACTTC. Its protein is CASGSGLAGVLTYEQYF. Variable domain in full (rest from reference TRBV12-5 and TRBJ2-7): DARVTQTPRHKVTEMGQEVTMRCQPILGHNTVFWYRQTMMQGLELLAYFRNRAPLDDSGMPKDRFSAEMPDATLATLKIQPSEPRDSAVYFCASGSGLAGVLTYEQYFGPGTRLTVT.

This chain connects TRBV5-4 to TRBJ2-2, with 7 positions matching TRBD1. The CDR3 is made up of 15 amino acids. Losses at the gene ends were 1 base for V and 4 bases for J; bases not matched to a gene: 4. Germline V gene sequence: CDR1 SGHNT, CDR2 YYREEE (reference sequence). In nucleotides, the CDR3 is TGTGCCAGCAGCTTGAGGGGGCGCGGCACCGGGGAGCTGTTTTTT. It translates to CASSLRGRGTGELFF. The variable domain in full, with the rest retrieved from reference TRBV5-4 and TRBJ2-2, is ETGVTQSPTHLIKTRGQQVTLRCSSQSGHNTVSWYQQALGQGPQFIFQYYREEENGRGNFPPRFSGLQFPNYSSELNVNALELDDSALYLCASSLRGRGTGELFFGEGSRLTVL.

Only one count was recorded for this clone. The chain recombines TRBV19 with TRBJ1-4; D gene ambiguous. The CDR3 extends over 15 amino acids. V was clipped by 4 bases and J by 2 bases, with 11 bases between them. Germline CDR1 LNHDA, CDR2 SQIVND (reference sequence). The CDR3 loop reads CASSSIGVTNEKLFF. CDR3 coding DNA: TGTGCCAGTAGTAGCATCGGGGTTACTAATGAAAAACTGTTTTTT. The entire variable domain, with the rest obtained from reference TRBV19 and TRBJ1-4, is as follows: DGGITQSPKYLFRKEGQNVTLSCEQNLNHDAMYWYRQDPGQGLRLIYYSQIVNDFQKGDIAEGYSVSREKKESFPLTVTSAQKNPTAFYLCASSSIGVTNEKLFFGSGTQLSVL.

The chain carries TRBV6-5 and TRBJ2-3; D may correspond to TRBD1 or TRBD2 (6 bases each). The CDR3 runs 16 residues. Germline V CDR1 and CDR2: MNHEY, SVGAGI. Trimming stripped 0 bases from V and 1 base from J, with 11 bases between. The CDR3 sequence: CASSYSGGEGTDTQYF. The CDR3 DNA follows: TGTGCCAGCAGTTACTCGGGGGGCGAAGGCACAGATACGCAGTATTTT.

The V call is TRBV30, the J call TRBJ1-1; tentative D call: TRBD1 (5 bases). The V end was cut by 3 bases, the J end by 2 bases, with 13 bases between. This CDR3 contains 14 residues. Looked up from germline, CDR1 is GTSNPN and CDR2 is SVGIG (reference sequence). The CDR3 sequence: CAWRWIGGNTEAFF. The CDR3 DNA reads as TGTGCCTGGAGATGGATCGGGGGTAACACTGAAGCTTTCTTT.

V and J are TRBV7-9 and TRBJ2-7; 7 bases are a match to TRBD2. This CDR3 contains 14 residues. V dropped 3 bases and J dropped 4; count of bases not matched to a gene: 6. Per the germline V gene, CDR1 is SEHNR and CDR2 is FQNEAQ (reference sequence). CDR3 DNA: TGTGCCAGCAGCTTTGGGCAGGGAGGGTACGAGCAGTACTTC. It translates to CASSFGQGGYEQYF.

The rearrangement joins TRBV2 to TRBJ1-4; the D gene is possibly TRBD1 (5 bases). V was shortened by 6 bases and J by 8 bases, with 16 bases between the two germline ends. CDR3 length: 14 amino acids. Germline V gene data show CDR1 as SNHLY and CDR2 as FYNNEI. The DNA of the CDR3 is TGTGCCAGCAGCCACTTAGCCGGGGGGGAAAAACTGTTTTTT. Translated: CASSHLAGGEKLFF.

The J gene is TRBJ2-7, the V gene TRBV19; D tentatively fits TRBD1 or TRBD2 (5 bases each). The germline V gene has CDR1 LNHDA and CDR2 SQIVND (reference sequence). Trimming pared 5 bases from V and 4 bases from J, leaving 15 bases between. The CDR3 consists of 14 residues. The CDR3 spells CASSLGTFTYEQYF. The CDR3 DNA follows: TGTGCCAGTAGTCTCGGGACCTTCACGTACGAGCAGTACTTC.

The V and J genes are TRBV9 and TRBJ2-5, with 12 bases fitting TRBD2. Germline V gives CDR1 SGDLS, CDR2 YYNGEE. The junction had 7 bases not matched to a gene; V was cut back by 3 bases and J by 4 bases. This CDR3 spans 16 amino acids. CDR3 sequence (DNA): TGTGCCAGCAGCGGGACTAGCGGGGATGGGGGAGAGACCCAGTACTTC. It encodes CASSGTSGDGGETQYF.

V and J are TRBV9 and TRBJ2-7, with a tentative D call TRBD2 (6 bases). From germline, CDR1 is SGDLS and CDR2 YYNGEE. V lost 1 base to trimming and J lost 0 bases, with 11 bases between them. The CDR3 is 15 residues long. Here the CDR3 reads CASSVTGLSSYEQYF. DNA of the CDR3: TGTGCCAGCAGCGTAACGGGACTCTCCTCCTACGAGCAGTACTTC.

The genes are TRBV5-1 and TRBJ1-1; D is unresolved. The CDR3 length is 14 residues. The germline V and J ends were trimmed by 3 bases and 1 base, with 10 bases remaining between them. Germline lookup yields CDR1 SGHRS and CDR2 YFSETQ. The CDR3 region is CASSSARRNTEAFF. The CDR3 nucleotides are TGCGCCAGCAGCTCAGCCAGGAGGAACACTGAAGCTTTCTTT.

CDR3 amino acids: CASSSFESVGERWGEQFF. CDR3 DNA: TGTGCCAGCAGCTCCTTCGAGTCGGTGGGCGAGAGATGGGGTGAGCAGTTCTTC. The chain combines TRBV5-4 with TRBJ2-1; the D is unclear. V shed 3 bases and J shed 9 bases, with 28 bases lying between them. The CDR3 is 18 residues long. Germline values: CDR1 SGHNT, CDR2 YYREEE (reference sequence).

The V gene is TRBV27, the J gene TRBJ2-7; the D gene could be TRBD1 or TRBD2 (7 bases each). The CDR3 consists of 15 residues. Germline-derived CDR1 and CDR2 are MNHEY and SMNVEV (reference sequence). Trimming cost V 0 bases and J 4 bases, with 13 bases left between them. The CDR3 nucleotides are TGTGCCAGCAGTTTATCGGGCAGGGGGGGGTACGAGCAGTACTTC. Its translation: CASSLSGRGGYEQYF.

J is TRBJ2-7 and V is TRBV19; D is perhaps TRBD1 or TRBD2 (6 bases each). The CDR3 totals 14 residues. Germline values: CDR1 LNHDA, CDR2 SQIVND (reference sequence). The V and J ends lost 1 base and 7 bases respectively, with 14 bases between them. For the CDR3, the DNA is TGTGCCAGTAGTATAGTGAACGGGGGCTATGAGCAGTACTTC. Amino acid sequence: CASSIVNGGYEQYF.

V usage is TRBV7-9 and J usage is TRBJ2-7; tentatively, D is TRBD1 or TRBD2 (5 bases each). V was pared by 8 bases and J by 0 bases, with 26 bases between. Germline-derived CDR1 and CDR2 are SEHNR and FQNEAQ (reference sequence). The CDR3 loop spans 18 amino acids. The CDR3 loop reads CASPPGTTITSSSYEQYF. The CDR3 DNA sequence: TGTGCCAGCCCTCCGGGGACCACGATAACTTCGAGCTCCTACGAGCAGTACTTC.

V usage is TRBV28 and J usage is TRBJ2-2; possibly TRBD1 for D (5 bases). The CDR3 runs to 15 residues. From germline, CDR1 is MDHEN and CDR2 SYDVKM. Trimming cost V 3 bases and J 3 bases, with 11 bases left between them. The CDR3 coding sequence is TGTGCCAGCAGTTTGGGCAGGGTAGACACCGGGGAGCTGTTTTTT. Protein sequence: CASSLGRVDTGELFF.

The rearrangement links TRBV19 to TRBJ1-4; the D is unclear. V lost 3 bases and J 4 bases, leaving 12 bases between the germline ends. The CDR3 sequence is 15 residues long. Germline values: CDR1 LNHDA, CDR2 SQIVND (reference sequence). The CDR3 loop is CASSIEGRDNEKLFF. The CDR3, as DNA: TGTGCCAGTAGTATTGAGGGTAGAGATAATGAAAAACTGTTTTTT.

V gene TRBV4-1 combines with J gene TRBJ1-2; the D is unclear. Looked up from germline, CDR1 is MGHRA and CDR2 is YSYEKL. V shed 1 base and J shed 1 base, with 10 bases lying between them. The CDR3 has 15 amino acids. The CDR3 spells CASSQARNFNYGYTF. In nucleotides, the CDR3 is TGCGCCAGCAGCCAAGCACGGAATTTTAACTATGGCTACACCTTC.

This chain uses TRBV7-3 with TRBJ2-1; 7 nucleotides match TRBD2. The length of the CDR3 is 15 residues. With V trimmed by 1 base and J by 0 bases, 0 bases remained unmatched. CDR1 and CDR2 from the germline V gene are SGHTA and FQGTGA. The CDR3 spells CASSLSGSSYNEQFF. The CDR3 DNA sequence: TGTGCCAGCAGCTTAAGCGGGAGCTCCTACAATGAGCAGTTCTTC.

The chain has TRBV19 and TRBJ2-7, with D perhaps assigned TRBD1 or TRBD2 (5 bases each). Germline CDR1 LNHDA, CDR2 SQIVND (reference sequence). The germline V and J ends were trimmed by 10 bases and 0 bases, with 13 bases remaining between them. The CDR3 extends over 13 amino acids. CDR3 region: CATNSGSSYEQYF. CDR3 nucleotide sequence: TGTGCCACGAATTCAGGGAGCTCCTACGAGCAGTACTTC.

The chain employs TRBV6-5 and TRBJ2-7; either TRBD1 or TRBD2 may supply D (5 bases each). CDR1 and CDR2 from the germline V gene are MNHEY and SVGAGI. Deletions cut 11 bases from V and 5 bases from J, with 22 bases between. CDR3 length: 14 residues. The DNA for the CDR3 is TGTGCCTGCACGGTACGGGACCTGCTGGACGAGCAGTACTTC. Protein product: CACTVRDLLDEQYF.

The chain carries TRBV13 and TRBJ2-1, with 11 bases aligning to TRBD2. The CDR3 extends over 15 amino acids. The germline CDR1 and CDR2 sequences are PRHDT and FYEKMQ (reference sequence). V shed 5 bases, J shed 4 bases, and the junction held 4 bases outside the gene matches. The CDR3 DNA is TGTGCCAGCAGCATCTCTAGCGGGGGGTACAATGAGCAGTTCTTC. Protein product: CASSISSGGYNEQFF.

This clone came up once. The V gene is TRBV13, the J gene TRBJ1-2, with D unclear. Trimming took 4 bases from V and 2 from J, leaving 17 bases between them. The CDR3 loop spans 16 amino acids. Looked up from germline, CDR1 is PRHDT and CDR2 is FYEKMQ (reference sequence). The CDR3 sequence is CASSSEGGQYNYGYTF. CDR3 DNA: TGTGCCAGCAGCTCAGAGGGCGGTCAGTACAACTATGGCTACACCTTC.

V gene TRBV7-3 combines with J gene TRBJ1-6, with 7 bases fitting TRBD1. This CDR3 is built from 16 residues. Germline V lookup: CDR1 SGHTA, CDR2 FQGTGA. V lost 5 bases, J lost 7 bases, and 11 bases stayed unmatched. DNA for the CDR3: TGTGCCAGCAGCACCTTCCCAGGGGGTGTGAATTCACCCCTCCACTTT. This codes for CASSTFPGGVNSPLHF.

The chain uses TRBV2 and TRBJ2-7, with a weak D call TRBD1 (6 bases). V gave up 2 bases and J gave up 6 bases, with 23 bases separating them. The germline gives CDR1 SNHLY, CDR2 FYNNEI. CDR3 length: 17 amino acids. The CDR3 coding sequence is TGTGCCAGCAGTGAAACCCAGGGGACGGTGGTAAGAGGCGAGCAGTACTTC. Translated, it gives CASSETQGTVVRGEQYF.

This clone was recorded only once. V usage is TRBV6-6 and J usage is TRBJ2-3; TRBD2 matches 13 bases. The CDR3 has 14 residues. V gave up 6 bases and J gave up 10 bases; unmatched junction bases: 7. The V gene's germline CDR1 is MNHNY and CDR2 SVGAGI (reference sequence). CDR3: CASRTLAGGLAQYF. The DNA for the CDR3 is TGTGCCAGCAGGACACTAGCGGGAGGGTTGGCGCAGTATTTT.